This T cell receptor (beta chain) emerged from a study of cytomegalovirus exposure and HLA in healthy donors (dated by TCRdb to about 2017). Background on the whole study: According to an earlier analysis of around 600 of the donors, about 179 million T cells yielded roughly 100 million unique TCR beta sequences and approximately 280 Gb of sequence data. Around 320 gigabases of sequencing data and 80 million or so unique TCR sequences were included in an early release covering 550 to 650 HLA-typed donors. The genetic ancestry cluster associated with self-reported Caucasian donors included 70% to 85% of the roughly 390 genotyped donors. The study was designed to test whether signatures of past pathogen exposure could be identified by cataloging public T cell receptors. The T cell repertoires of 666 subjects were profiled by immunosequencing and related to cytomegalovirus serostatus. Besides the first cohort of around 700 subjects, a separate validation cohort made up of roughly 130 different subjects was used. The study combined high-throughput TCR immunosequencing, statistical association of individual TCRs with disease status, and machine learning to predict cytomegalovirus infection status. A later analysis re-analyzed previously published TCR beta repertoires from 600 to 850 donors and added high-resolution HLA genotyping to study TCR occurrence patterns. Rather than drawing on any new phenotypic data, the later analysis identified candidate immune exposures from TCR beta sequences and the way those sequences occurred across donors. In an earlier analysis of around 540 of the donors, high-throughput TCR beta sequencing was used to judge whether each TCR beta V gene segment behaved as functional or pseudogenic. Donor age, sex, ethnicity and CMV serostatus were compiled together with the repertoire data. Genome-wide SNP genotypes for about 65% of the 666 donors were used in a later genetic analysis, which treated that subset as a discovery cohort. All discovery cohort repertoires had been generated on a single sequencing platform. Class I and class II HLA loci were covered by the typing at four-digit resolution. The number of typed donors differed by locus: about 629-640 for A, B, C, DRB1 and DQB1; some 500 for DQA1; fewer than 610 for DPA1; and around 470 for DPB1. Five DR-DQ haplotypes were treated as single units for association and clustering because of strong linkage in the cohort. Across some 400 genotyped donors of the cohort, an average of roughly 250,000 unique TCR beta nucleotide sequences per donor were sequenced, and roughly 18% of those sequences were non-productive. General study outcomes and caveats: The classifier was reported to diagnose cytomegalovirus status with high specificity and sensitivity in both the original cohort and the validation cohort. Compared with equally common non-associated chains, HLA-associated TCR beta chains in a later analysis were more clonally expanded and had lower generation probabilities. Most TCR sequences were seen in very few donors, while some public TCRs were found in many individuals. In vitro tests confirmed that three of the cytomegalovirus-associated TCR beta chains recognize cytomegalovirus antigens. Roughly uniform sequencing depth across donors was assumed in presence/absence analyses, although this assumption may not hold. Most CMV-associated TCR beta chains appeared to be HLA-restricted in a later analysis, and the HLA associations seemed to be driven largely by CMV exposure. When HLA alleles, especially DR and DQ, strongly co-occurred, TCR associations were difficult to assign to individual alleles. An association between a missense DCLRE1C variant and V-gene and J-gene trimming of TCR beta chains was found in a later genetic analysis and replicated in an independent cohort. According to a later analysis, TCR association rates differed among HLA loci, with DRB1 alleles showing the most associated TCRs and HLA-C alleles showing the fewest. In an earlier analysis of around 600 of the donors, most TCR beta V segments appeared in productive rearrangements about 87% or about 30% of the time, broadly matching IMGT annotations. In the study, roughly 160 TCR beta chains were listed as associated with cytomegalovirus. Linkage disequilibrium might explain the correlated functional status among segregating V segments, but an unknown experimental factor could not be excluded. Several of the top co-occurrence clusters appeared to be linked to parvovirus B19, influenza, CMV and Epstein-Barr virus, according to a later analysis. In this cohort, only TCR beta chains were sequenced, and detectable features were limited by the absence of alpha or paired-chain data. Because counts were too low, 15 to 20 rarely observed V segments, including chromosome 9 orphons, were excluded from the earlier analysis of roughly 580 of the donors. A further reported finding was that TCR beta sequences accurately predicted the HLA-A and HLA-B alleles for most subjects in the first cohort. It was suggested by the authors that the approach could potentially be generalized to other disease states and immunological phenotypes. For the cohort, immune exposure information was limited to CMV serostatus. Compared with the roughly 700-donor mean, donors in an Asian-associated ancestry cluster had fewer N-insertions in productive TCRs, according to a later genetic analysis. At a false discovery rate of 0.05, a later analysis linked 15,000 to 20,000 TCR beta sequences to specific HLA alleles. Because HLA typing was missing for some donors at each locus, association tests included only the typed subset. A cluster of highly shared sequence variants was judged likely to represent a technical artifact of the sequencing pipeline.

Libraries were constructed by the immunoSEQ multiplex PCR assay. For the multiplex PCR, a mixture combining 60 forward primers for TCR Vbeta segments and 13 reverse primers for TCR Jbeta segments was used. The CDR3 region of rearranged TCR beta genes was amplified from genomic DNA with a multiplex PCR assay. The amplified TCR beta libraries were sequenced on the Illumina HiSeq System as 87-base-pair reads. The paper's processing steps were these. A later analysis tallied 75 million to 85 million unique TCR beta chains across the 650 to 750 repertoires, and approximately 12 million of those chains were shared by two or more donors. Raw reads were error-corrected and collapsed into unique sequences by a nearest-neighbor algorithm in which closely related sequences were merged to remove PCR and sequencing errors. CDR3 sequences were aligned to IMGT reference sequences to assign V, D and J gene segments. For a sequence to be retained, a match of at least six nucleotides was required to both a V gene segment and a J gene segment. A rearrangement was called productive if the CDR3 had no stop codons and remained in frame with V and J, and every other rearrangement was called non-productive. Following IMGT convention, CDR3 was defined as the stretch from the second conserved V-encoded cysteine up to the conserved J-encoded phenylalanine. In an earlier analysis of some 550 of the donors, sequences lacking an unambiguous match to a single V gene segment were excluded. In an earlier analysis of some 590 of the donors, a V segment was called functional when productive rearrangements were above 56.7%, and segregating when the standard deviation between donors exceeded 5%. A statistical classification framework was built for diagnosing cytomegalovirus status from the catalog of TCR beta chain sequences. In a later analysis, TCR nucleotide sequences were compared against IMGT/GENE-DB human TR gene sequences so that V and J genes could be assigned. The TCRdist pipeline was used in a later analysis to assign CDR3 sequences and most-parsimonious VDJ recombination scenarios. In a later analysis, each TCR beta chain was defined by its CDR3 amino acid sequence together with its V-gene family, and reads lacking a unique V-gene family were excluded. In a later analysis, a few hundred highly shared, low-generation-probability nucleotide sequences were removed to address suspected cross-contamination and a sequencing artifact. In a later analysis, a clonal expansion index for each public chain was calculated from normalized within-repertoire ranks of inferred template counts. In a later analysis, generation probabilities were computed using a VDJ recombination model fitted to out-of-frame rearrangements, and the results were checked against IGoR. In a later analysis, TCR-TCR, TCR-HLA and TCR-CMV co-occurrence was scored with hypergeometric tests, and a repertoire-size bias correction was applied to TCR pairs. False discovery rates were estimated in a later analysis by permuting HLA or CMV assignments 20 times. A later analysis grouped co-occurring TCRs with DBSCAN, adding TCRdist sequence similarity when clustering within HLA-allele-positive subsets. For co-occurrence clustering, repertoires with fewer than 30,000 or more than 120,000 public chains were excluded, along with a handful of repertoires with anomalous nucleotide sharing. TCRdb carries this immuneACCESS record with in-frame sequences only. Its versions omit some clonotypes, under half of them owing to an unresolved V gene in the studies checked, with the rest unexplained. Clone size and the V and J calls come from that table; the DNA yielded D and trimming. Recorded for this sample are 150,000 to 200,000 clones; almost 80% of them occurred a single time. The ten largest clones take up roughly 9.7% of the sample.

In total, fewer than 750 healthy bone marrow donors made up the cohort. At the time of sampling, every cohort member was nominally healthy, though immune exposures that went unrecorded were likely present. The donor tested CMV seropositive and was one of the 289 seropositive cohort members. A peripheral blood sample was collected from each donor, and TCR beta sequencing was performed on peripheral blood mononuclear cells. The Qiagen DNeasy Blood Extraction Kit was used to extract genomic DNA from the blood cell samples. A remark on this clone: There is no known antigen for this receptor. Base qualities are not at hand, and no much larger clone is one base apart.

The TCR sequence derives from a man aged 18 to 30 in good health and CMV-seropositive. Material: PBMCs.

The CDR3 has the sequence CASSQDAGFGQPQHF. The DNA sequence is as follows: TGCGCCAGCAGCCAAGATGCAGGGTTCGGTCAGCCCCAGCATTTT. This chain is built from TRBV4-3 and TRBJ1-5; tentative D gene TRBD1, with 5 bases matching. Including cysteine and phenylalanine, the CDR3 has 15 amino acids. This entry keeps only the CDR3 DNA: 45 bases, framed from base 1. V drops 0 bases and J drops 6 bases, leaving 12 bases in between. Looking up the germline V gene yields CDR1 LGHNA and CDR2 YSLEER.